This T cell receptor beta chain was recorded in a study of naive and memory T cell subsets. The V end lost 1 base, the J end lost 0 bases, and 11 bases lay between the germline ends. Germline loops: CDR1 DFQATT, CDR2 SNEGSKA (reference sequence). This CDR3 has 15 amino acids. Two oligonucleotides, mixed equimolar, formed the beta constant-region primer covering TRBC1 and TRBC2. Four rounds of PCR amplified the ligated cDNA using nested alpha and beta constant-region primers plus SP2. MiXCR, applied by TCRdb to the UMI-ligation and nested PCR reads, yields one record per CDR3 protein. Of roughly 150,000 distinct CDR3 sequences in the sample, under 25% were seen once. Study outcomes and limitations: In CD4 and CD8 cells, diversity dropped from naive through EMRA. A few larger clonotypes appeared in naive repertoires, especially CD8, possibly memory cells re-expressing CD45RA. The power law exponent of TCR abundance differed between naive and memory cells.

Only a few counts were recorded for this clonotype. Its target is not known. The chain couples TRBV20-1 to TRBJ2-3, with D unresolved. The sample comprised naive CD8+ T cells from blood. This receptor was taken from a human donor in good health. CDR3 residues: CSARGDFLSTDTQYF. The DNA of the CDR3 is TGCAGTGCTAGAGGTGACTTTCTTAGCACAGATACGCAGTATTTT.